This TCR beta chain was identified during a study of neoadjuvant anti-PD-1 for oral cavity cancer. The study, taken as a whole, reports: Only a few patients per response group were TCR-analyzed; validation needed. Pretreatment Treg/Th17 ratio correlated inversely with post-treatment tumor clonality. Post-nivolumab, blood T cell clonality was significantly elevated in non-responders.

Worth noting for this clone: No antigen is known for it.

PBMC libraries mostly used around 0.5 ug of input genomic DNA, with six replicates per sample. Some clones are missing from TCRdb's copy, which holds only in-frame ones; the method was immunoSEQ multiplex PCR. Here the sample spans fewer than 70,000 clones, approximately 79% being singletons. In germline, CDR1 is MDHEN, CDR2 SYDVKM. The CDR3 contains 15 residues. The V gene lost 4 bases and the J gene lost 5 bases, with 18 bases spanning the gap. The rearrangement uses TRBV28 and TRBJ2-7; a possible D gene is TRBD2 (6 bases). The TCR comes from a person between 40 and 85 years old with oral cavity squamous cell carcinoma. The starting material was PBMCs, obtained before nivolumab (anti-PD-1) treatment. DNA for the CDR3: TGTGCCAGCAGTTCCCGGGGAGGAAACACGGACGAGCAGTACTTC. Translated, it gives CASSSRGGNTDEQYF.